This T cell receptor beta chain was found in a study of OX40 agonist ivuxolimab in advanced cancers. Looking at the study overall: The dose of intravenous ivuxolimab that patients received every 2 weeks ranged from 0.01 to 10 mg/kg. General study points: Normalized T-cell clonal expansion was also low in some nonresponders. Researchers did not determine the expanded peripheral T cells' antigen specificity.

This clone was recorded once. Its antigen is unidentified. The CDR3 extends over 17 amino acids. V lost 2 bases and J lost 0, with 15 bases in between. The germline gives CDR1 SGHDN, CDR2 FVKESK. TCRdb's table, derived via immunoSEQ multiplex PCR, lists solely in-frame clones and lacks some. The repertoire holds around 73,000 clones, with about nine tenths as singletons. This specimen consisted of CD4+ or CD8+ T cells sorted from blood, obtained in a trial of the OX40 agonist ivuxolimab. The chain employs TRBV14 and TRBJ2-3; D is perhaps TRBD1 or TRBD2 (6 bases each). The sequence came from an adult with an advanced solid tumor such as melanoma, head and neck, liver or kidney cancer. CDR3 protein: CASSQRSWGASTDTQYF. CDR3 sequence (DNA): TGTGCCAGCAGCCAAAGATCGTGGGGGGCGAGCACAGATACGCAGTATTTT.